These 29 T cell receptor beta chains were sequenced from one sample in a study of monozygotic twins with inflammatory bowel disease. From its re-call of the 5' RACE reads, TCRdb lists each CDR3 protein once, without DNA. Here the sample table reports about 160,000 distinct CDR3 sequences. Sequencing used blood. Every receptor here comes from a human donor with ulcerative colitis or Crohn's disease, or a healthy co-twin of an affected twin (not recorded which).

The V and J genes are TRBV24-1 and TRBJ2-7; TCRdb calls TRBD1, which cannot be checked without DNA. The CDR3 is 15 amino acids. Germline values: CDR1 KGHDR, CDR2 SFDVKD. Here the CDR3 reads CATSDARTPILEQYF.

The V gene is TRBV20-1, the J gene TRBJ1-5. Germline lookup yields CDR1 DFQATT and CDR2 SNEGSKA (reference sequence). This CDR3 is built from 12 residues. CDR3: CSASRGNQPQHF.

The rearrangement links TRBV5-1 to TRBJ2-2. CDR1 and CDR2 from the germline V gene are SGHRS and YFSETQ. CDR3 size: 15 residues. CDR3 residues: CASTSDSSNTGELFF.

This chain uses TRBV18 with TRBJ2-2. The CDR3 spans 16 residues. The V gene's germline CDR1 is KGHSH and CDR2 LQKENI. This CDR3 reads CASSPRGPANTGELFF. Filled out from reference TRBV18 and TRBJ2-2, the complete variable domain reads NAGVMQNPRHLVRRRGQEARLRCSPMKGHSHVYWYRQLPEEGLKFMVYLQKENIIDESGMPKERFSAEFPKEGPSILRIQQVVRGDSAAYFCASSPRGPANTGELFFGEGSRLTVL.

This rearrangement joins TRBV7-2 to TRBJ1-2; checking the TCRdb D call of TRBD1 is not possible without DNA. The CDR3 sequence is 13 residues long. The germline V gene has CDR1 SGHTA and CDR2 FQGNSA. CDR3 loop: CASSLDPGNGYTF.

The V gene is TRBV18, the J gene TRBJ1-4; TCRdb selects TRBD1, and the lack of DNA leaves this call unchecked. The germline V gene has CDR1 KGHSH and CDR2 LQKENI. This CDR3 comprises 15 residues. This CDR3 reads CASSPLWGANEKLFF.

This chain links TRBV2 with TRBJ2-7; absent DNA, TCRdb's TRBD1 call cannot be checked. This CDR3 has 11 residues. The V gene's germline CDR1 is SNHLY and CDR2 FYNNEI. CDR3 sequence reads: CASSLGAGEYF.

The chain uses TRBV5-6 and TRBJ2-7; TCRdb calls TRBD1, which cannot be checked without DNA. The CDR3 spans 15 residues. CDR1 and CDR2 from the germline V gene are SGHDT and YYEEEE. CDR3 sequence: CASSLEVRAAYEQYF.

The chain links TRBV19 to TRBJ2-3; the TRBD1 assignment by TCRdb is unverifiable without DNA. CDR1 is LNHDA and CDR2 is SQIVND in the germline V gene (reference sequence). The CDR3 length is 13 residues. CDR3 protein: CASNRDGTDTRYF.

V usage is TRBV28 and J usage is TRBJ2-5; the TCRdb D gene call, TRBD2, has no DNA to confirm it. The germline gives CDR1 MDHEN, CDR2 SYDVKM. The CDR3 loop spans 17 amino acids. This chain's CDR3 is CASTHTGTLQSQETQYF.

V gene TRBV18 combines with J gene TRBJ2-7; TCRdb's D call of TRBD2 is untestable without DNA. CDR3 length: 15 amino acids. The germline V gene encodes CDR1 KGHSH and CDR2 LQKENI. The CDR3 sequence is CASSGTSGPPYEQYF.

This sequence joins TRBV10-3 and TRBJ1-1; with no DNA, the TCRdb D assignment of TRBD1 cannot be verified. The CDR3 is 14 amino acids. Germline CDR1 and CDR2: ENHRY and SYGVKD. CDR3 protein: CAIGDRGRNTEAFF.

The V call is TRBV29-1, the J call TRBJ2-5; without DNA, the TCRdb call of TRBD2 cannot be checked. The germline gives CDR1 SQVTM, CDR2 ANQGSEA. This CDR3 spans 13 amino acids. The CDR3 loop reads CSVRTSGEETQYF.

The chain links TRBV5-1 to TRBJ2-7; TCRdb proposes TRBD1, but this gene call is untestable without DNA. Germline-derived CDR1 and CDR2 are SGHRS and YFSETQ. This CDR3 has 14 amino acids. CDR3 in amino acids: CASRLTGYGYEQYF.

The chain is built from TRBV12-3 or TRBV12-4 and TRBJ2-7; TCRdb lists TRBD1, though no DNA is available to test this call. The CDR3 extends over 12 amino acids. This chain's CDR3 is CASSFGGGKQYF.

V usage is TRBV20-1 and J usage is TRBJ2-5; the TCRdb D gene call, TRBD2, has no DNA to confirm it. The CDR3 is 12 residues long. In germline, CDR1 is DFQATT, CDR2 SNEGSKA (reference sequence). The CDR3 sequence is CSASVLGETQYF.

This chain joins TRBV11-2 and TRBJ2-2; the TRBD2 assignment by TCRdb is unverifiable without DNA. The CDR3 length is 16 residues. In germline, CDR1 is SGHAT, CDR2 FQNNGV. This chain's CDR3 is CASSFSGSANTGELFF.

The V and J genes are TRBV6-1 and TRBJ1-1; TCRdb designates TRBD1, a call that cannot be tested without DNA. This CDR3 contains 14 residues. The germline V gene has CDR1 MNHNS and CDR2 SASEGT. CDR3 loop: CASRLGQLQDEAFF.

The gene calls are TRBV6-5 and TRBJ1-6; absent DNA, TCRdb's TRBD1 call cannot be checked. The CDR3 length is 14 residues. CDR1 and CDR2 from the germline V gene are MNHEY and SVGAGI. The CDR3 spells CASSSDRGRSPFHF.

The J gene is TRBJ2-7, the V gene TRBV24-1. The CDR3 runs to 13 residues. The germline gives CDR1 KGHDR, CDR2 SFDVKD. The CDR3: CATSRGRTYEQYF.

The chain has TRBV27 and TRBJ2-4. Germline V lookup: CDR1 MNHEY, CDR2 SMNVEV (reference sequence). The CDR3 is 15 amino acids. The CDR3 protein is CASSLQGQAKNIQYF.

The V call is TRBV20-1, the J call TRBJ2-5; the D call from TCRdb, TRBD1, cannot be confirmed without DNA. The length of the CDR3 is 15 residues. Germline V gene sequence: CDR1 DFQATT, CDR2 SNEGSKA (reference sequence). This CDR3 is CSAPKRDVLQETQYF.

This rearrangement joins TRBV29-1 to TRBJ2-7; TCRdb gives TRBD1 as the D gene, but with no DNA this cannot be confirmed. From germline, CDR1 is SQVTM and CDR2 ANQGSEA. This CDR3 is 14 amino acids long. CDR3 sequence reads: CSVTTVARAYEQYF.

The chain links TRBV24-1 to TRBJ2-2; as DNA is missing, the TRBD1 call by TCRdb cannot be tested. Germline CDR1 KGHDR, CDR2 SFDVKD. This CDR3 has 14 amino acids. This chain's CDR3 is CATSDSKGAWELFF.

The rearrangement joins TRBV12-3 or TRBV12-4 to TRBJ1-2. This CDR3 contains 13 residues. This CDR3 reads CASRLLQTYGYTF.

This chain uses TRBV10-3 with TRBJ2-1; TCRdb calls TRBD2, which cannot be checked without DNA. CDR1 and CDR2 (germline): ENHRY, SYGVKD. CDR3 size: 17 residues. This CDR3 reads CAIRRATGTSGANEQFF.

V gene TRBV28 combines with J gene TRBJ2-7; TCRdb lists TRBD2, though no DNA is available to test this call. Germline CDR1 reads MDHEN; CDR2 reads SYDVKM. The CDR3 runs to 15 residues. CDR3 sequence: CASSLWASGRREQYF.

CDR3 residues: CASSEDRVGGELFF. The genes are TRBV9 and TRBJ2-2; checking the TCRdb D call of TRBD1 is not possible without DNA. The CDR3 spans 14 residues. Germline V CDR1 and CDR2: SGDLS, YYNGEE.

The chain joins TRBV16 to TRBJ1-1. CDR1 and CDR2 from the germline V gene are KGHSY and FQNENV. The CDR3 covers 13 residues. This CDR3 is CASSQTWRTEAFF. The whole variable domain, remainder taken from reference TRBV16 and TRBJ1-1, is GEEVAQTPKHLVRGEGQKAKLYCAPIKGHSYVFWYQQVLKNEFKFLISFQNENVFDETGMPKERFSAKCLPNSPCSLEIQATKLEDSAVYFCASSQTWRTEAFFGQGTRLTVV.